Listed below are T cell receptor beta chains from one sample, sequenced in a study of blood T cells in healthy people across ages. From the 5' RACE reads, TCRdb called clonotypes with MiXCR, one entry per CDR3 protein. The sample has approximately 1,100,000 distinct CDR3 sequences; under 55% are singletons. The sample was blood. Source of these receptors: a woman aged 55-69 years in good health. Each CDR3 is given with its conserved first and last residue. A D gene is named only where the DNA matches it firmly. Size is stated for part of the rows, as once, few or many counts, or as a class when the clone is expanded.

cdr3_length d_call j_call v_call clone_size cdr3_aa cdr3_nt
14 NA TRBJ2-7 TRBV11-2 NA CASSLEGRGSPQYF TGTGCCAGCAGCTTAGAGGGCAGGGGCAGCCCACAGTACTTC
13 TRBD2 TRBJ2-5 TRBV30 NA CAWTGLAEETQYF TGTGCCTGGACGGGACTAGCGGAAGAGACCCAGTACTTC
15 TRBD1 TRBJ2-5 TRBV5-1 once CASSWGTVGKETQYF TGCGCCAGCAGCTGGGGGACAGTGGGCAAAGAGACCCAGTACTTC
17 TRBD2 TRBJ2-3 TRBV4-2 NA CASSQDRGQAGGWFQYF TGTGCCAGCAGCCAAGATAGGGGCCAAGCGGGAGGGTGGTTTCAGTATTTT
16 NA TRBJ1-1 TRBV5-1 NA CASRLETGQEGTEAFF TGCGCCAGCAGATTGGAAACAGGGCAGGAAGGCACTGAAGCTTTCTTT
14 NA TRBJ2-5 TRBV2 NA CASTPDSLQETQYF TGTGCCAGCACCCCAGACAGCCTACAAGAGACCCAGTACTTC
15 TRBD1 TRBJ2-7 TRBV12-3/TRBV12-4 NA CASRPGQGALSEQYF TGTGCCAGCAGACCGGGACAGGGGGCCCTCTCCGAGCAGTACTTC
16 TRBD2 TRBJ2-7 TRBV27 few CASSLSLAGISYEQYF TGTGCCAGCAGTTTATCTCTAGCGGGAATCTCCTACGAGCAGTACTTC
13 NA TRBJ2-1 TRBV5-1 NA CASSANPYNEQFF TGCGCCAGCAGCGCCAATCCCTACAATGAGCAGTTCTTC
13 NA TRBJ1-2 TRBV4-2 few CASSQDGIYGYTF TGTGCCAGCAGCCAAGATGGAATTTATGGCTACACCTTC
17 TRBD1 TRBJ2-1 TRBV7-3 NA CASSPRPGQGPYNEQFF TGTGCCAGCAGCCCACGCCCAGGACAGGGCCCCTACAATGAGCAGTTCTTC
16 TRBD2 TRBJ2-1 TRBV28 few CASSPSSGSFYNEQFF TGTGCCAGCAGCCCTTCTAGCGGGAGTTTCTACAATGAGCAGTTCTTC
16 NA TRBJ2-1 TRBV6-2/TRBV6-3 NA CASTSEGRGFYNEQFF TGTGCCAGCACCTCAGAGGGCCGGGGCTTTTACAATGAGCAGTTCTTC
14 TRBD1 TRBJ1-2 TRBV7-9 NA CASTGTGALYGYTF TGTGCCAGCACCGGGACAGGGGCACTCTATGGCTACACCTTC
14 NA TRBJ2-3 TRBV7-2 NA CASSPRALTDTQYF TGTGCCAGCAGCCCTCGGGCGCTGACAGATACGCAGTATTTT
16 NA TRBJ2-1 TRBV15 few CATSDDTRPGYNEQFF TGTGCCACCAGCGATGACACACGCCCCGGATACAATGAGCAGTTCTTC
14 NA TRBJ1-1 TRBV7-9 NA CASGTAFEDTEAFF TGTGCCAGCGGCACGGCGTTCGAGGATACTGAAGCTTTCTTT
16 TRBD2 TRBJ2-1 TRBV9 NA CASTMGGTSSYNEQFF TGTGCCAGCACCATGGGGGGGACGAGCTCCTACAATGAGCAGTTCTTC
14 NA TRBJ2-3 TRBV9 NA CASSVVRSTDTQYF TGTGCCAGCAGCGTAGTTCGCTCCACAGATACGCAGTATTTT
13 NA TRBJ2-7 TRBV12-3/TRBV12-4 NA CASSMGPNYEQYF TGTGCCAGCAGTATGGGACCTAACTACGAGCAGTACTTC
15 NA TRBJ2-7 TRBV7-2 NA CASSFSSRSSYEQYF TGTGCCAGCAGCTTTTCTAGTCGAAGCTCCTACGAGCAGTACTTC
14 NA TRBJ1-4 TRBV3-1 NA CASSQARGSEKLFF TGTGCCAGCAGCCAAGCCAGGGGCAGTGAAAAACTGTTTTTT
15 TRBD2 TRBJ2-5 TRBV5-1 NA CASSVGLADSGTQYF TGCGCCAGCAGCGTAGGACTAGCGGACTCAGGGACCCAGTACTTC
14 NA TRBJ1-1 TRBV9 NA CASSVGGVNTAAFF TGTGCCAGCAGCGTAGGAGGCGTGAACACTGCAGCTTTCTTT
12 NA TRBJ2-7 TRBV3-1 NA CAAGAATYEQYF TGTGCCGCCGGAGCCGCCACCTACGAGCAGTACTTC
16 TRBD2 TRBJ2-1 TRBV7-2 NA CASSLELAGGHSEQFF TGTGCCAGCAGCTTAGAACTAGCGGGAGGACACAGTGAGCAGTTCTTC
13 NA TRBJ2-1 TRBV5-1 NA CASSLLKGNEQFF TGCGCCAGCAGCTTACTCAAGGGAAATGAGCAGTTCTTC
17 NA TRBJ2-3 TRBV18 once CASSPLSSGANGNTQYF TGTGCCAGCTCACCACTGAGTTCGGGGGCCAACGGTAATACGCAGTATTTT
15 NA TRBJ1-2 TRBV12-3/TRBV12-4 NA CASSKQGTANYGYTF TGTGCCAGCAGCAAACAGGGAACTGCTAACTATGGCTACACCTTC
15 TRBD2 TRBJ2-2 TRBV28 NA CASSLGGRVAGELFF TGTGCCAGCAGTTTAGGCGGGAGGGTCGCCGGGGAGCTGTTTTTT
15 NA TRBJ2-1 TRBV11-2 NA CASSGSTSSYNEQFF TGTGCCAGTAGTGGTTCGACTAGCTCCTACAATGAGCAGTTCTTC
14 NA TRBJ1-6 TRBV28 NA CASSSVQGRTPLHF TGTGCCAGCAGTTCTGTCCAGGGGCGGACACCCCTCCACTTT
17 TRBD2 TRBJ2-7 TRBV9 NA CASSSLNRLAGAGEQYF TGTGCCAGCAGCTCCTTGAACCGGCTAGCGGGAGCGGGGGAGCAGTACTTC
14 NA TRBJ2-1 TRBV27 NA CASSPGVAYNEQFF TGTGCCAGCAGTCCCGGGGTAGCCTACAATGAGCAGTTCTTC
14 TRBD2 TRBJ2-7 TRBV6-2/TRBV6-3 NA CASEKTGGAYEQYF TGTGCCAGCGAAAAAACGGGAGGGGCCTACGAGCAGTACTTC
13 TRBD1 TRBJ1-5 TRBV20-1 few CSASVGQKQPQHF TGCAGTGCTAGTGTGGGACAGAAGCAGCCCCAGCATTTT
12 NA TRBJ2-5 TRBV25-1 once CASSGQKGTQYF TGTGCCAGCAGTGGACAGAAAGGGACCCAGTACTTC
13 NA TRBJ2-3 TRBV9 NA CASSKQVGDTQYF TGTGCCAGCAGTAAACAGGTGGGGGATACGCAGTATTTT
14 NA TRBJ2-3 TRBV25-1 NA CASSDRRWSDTQYF TGTGCCAGCAGTGACAGGAGGTGGTCAGATACGCAGTATTTT
12 NA TRBJ1-1 TRBV20-1 NA CSARAGPGAAFF TGCAGTGCTAGGGCCGGTCCGGGCGCAGCTTTCTTT
13 TRBD1 TRBJ2-7 TRBV7-6 few CASSRDRVSEQYF TGTGCCAGCAGCCGGGACAGGGTTAGCGAGCAGTACTTC
15 TRBD1 TRBJ2-6 TRBV20-1 NA CSAQDRATGANVLTF TGCAGTGCTCAGGACAGGGCGACTGGGGCCAACGTCCTGACTTTC
14 TRBD1 TRBJ1-4 TRBV20-1 NA CSASGTGGLEKLFF TGCAGTGCTAGCGGGACAGGGGGTCTAGAAAAACTGTTTTTT
14 NA TRBJ2-7 TRBV6-2/TRBV6-3 NA CASSQSGVGYEQYF TGTGCCAGCAGCCAGAGCGGAGTCGGGTACGAGCAGTACTTC